This T cell receptor beta chain comes out of a study of Graves' ophthalmopathy and Graves' hyperthyroidism. Study summary: Before any treatment, peripheral blood was taken at the initial diagnosis. Study-level findings and limits: Blood was where most expanded thyroid clonotypes above 0.001 frequency also turned up.

The study amplified TCR beta CDR3 regions using RNA transcripts. The first-round RT-PCR employed HTBI primers together with the Qiagen OneStep RT-PCR kit. A multiplex PCR was then performed as the second round. TCRdb processed the multiplex PCR reads anew with MiXCR; each CDR3 protein has one entry. Here the sample spans 350,000 to 400,000 distinct CDR3 sequences, 15% being singletons. From fresh peripheral blood, around 9.3 ml in volume, the PBMCs were obtained. At least ten counts were recorded for this clonotype. Its antigen is not known. V was clipped by 1 base and J by 8 bases; unmatched bases: 4. This CDR3 is built from 16 residues. Germline V gene sequence: CDR1 LNHNV, CDR2 YYDKDF (reference sequence).

The sample consisted of peripheral blood. This chain uses TRBV15 with TRBJ1-6; the match to TRBD1 covers 11 bases. The sequence came from a woman aged 18-30 years with stable Graves' hyperthyroidism. The CDR3 here is CATSRAQGQGDSPLHF. DNA of the CDR3: TGTGCCACCAGCAGAGCCCAGGGACAGGGGGATTCACCCCTCCACTTT.